This T cell receptor beta chain is from a study of beta chain features in type 1 diabetes. Looked up from germline, CDR1 is KGHSH and CDR2 is LQKENI. This CDR3 comprises 15 residues. The ends were cut back, 0 bases at V and 0 bases at J, with 7 bases in the middle. Of the isolated RNA, all was reverse transcribed, and so the sequenced material was expressed TCRB transcripts. Assay used: immunoSEQ multiplex PCR; TCRdb lists only in-frame clones, some missing. This sample has approximately 400,000 clones, with more than 13% found just once. The rearrangement links TRBV18 to TRBJ2-3; D gene unclear. The sequence was collected from a woman under 30 in good health. The sample consisted of naive CD4+ T cells from blood. CDR3: CASSPPPRSTDTQYF. In DNA form, the CDR3 reads TGTGCCAGCTCACCACCGCCGCGAAGCACAGATACGCAGTATTTT.